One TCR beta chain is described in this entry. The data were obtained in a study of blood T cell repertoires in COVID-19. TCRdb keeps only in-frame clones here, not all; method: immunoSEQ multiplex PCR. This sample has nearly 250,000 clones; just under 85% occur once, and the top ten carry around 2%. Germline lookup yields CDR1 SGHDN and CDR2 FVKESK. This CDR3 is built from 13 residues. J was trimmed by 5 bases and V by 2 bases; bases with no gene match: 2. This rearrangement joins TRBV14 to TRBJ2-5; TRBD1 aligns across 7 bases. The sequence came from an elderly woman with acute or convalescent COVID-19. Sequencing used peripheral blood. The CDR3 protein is CASSQNRGETQYF. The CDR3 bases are TGTGCCAGCAGCCAAAACAGGGGTGAGACCCAGTACTTC. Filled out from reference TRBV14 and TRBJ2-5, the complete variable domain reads EAGVTQFPSHSVIEKGQTVTLRCDPISGHDNLYWYRRVMGKEIKFLLHFVKESKQDESGMPNNRFLAERTGGTYSTLKVQPAELEDSGVYFCASSQNRGETQYFGPGTRLLVL.